These 16 T cell receptor beta chains originate from one sample sequenced in a study of T cell responses to AZD1222 COVID-19 vaccine. This table comes from immunoSEQ multiplex PCR, and its TCRdb copy is limited to in-frame clones, with some not included. There are roughly 170,000 clones in the sample; about 91% occur only once, and about 0.53% lies in the top ten. The input for sequencing was peripheral blood, taken on day 0 of AZD1222 vaccination. The receptors stem from an adult in good health.

This clone was seen a single time. The rearrangement joins TRBV6-1 to TRBJ1-2; D not certain. Germline V gives CDR1 MNHNS, CDR2 SASEGT. The ends were cut back, 2 bases at V and 8 bases at J, with 9 bases in the middle. The CDR3 extends over 12 amino acids. The CDR3 nucleotides are TGTGCCAGCAGTGAACTGCGGGGAGGCTACACCTTC. Protein: CASSELRGGYTF.

The chain has TRBV11-2 and TRBJ2-7; D is unclear. CDR3 length: 16 amino acids. Germline V gene lookup returns CDR1 SGHAT and CDR2 FQNNGV. Trimming stripped 2 bases from V and 2 bases from J, with 16 bases between. The CDR3 protein is CASSLLGSLGPYEQYF. The CDR3 DNA follows: TGTGCCAGCAGCTTACTGGGGTCCCTGGGCCCCTACGAGCAGTACTTC.

The rearrangement links TRBV4-2 to TRBJ1-5; D gene uncertain. CDR3 length equals 13 residues. Per germline, CDR1 LGHNA and CDR2 YNFKEQ. Between the trimmed V and J ends, which lost 0 bases and 7 bases, there was a span of 7 bases. This CDR3 is CASSQDIGQPQHF. CDR3 coding DNA: TGTGCCAGCAGCCAAGATATAGGGCAGCCCCAGCATTTT.

The gene calls are TRBV5-1 and TRBJ2-5, with D possibly TRBD1 on 6 matching bases. V shed 2 bases and J shed 4 bases, with 18 bases lying between them. The length of the CDR3 is 16 residues. Germline CDR1 SGHRS, CDR2 YFSETQ. As DNA, the CDR3 is TGCGCCAGCAGCTTAAATCCCACAGGGTTCGGAGAGACCCAGTACTTC. Translating it yields CASSLNPTGFGETQYF.

This chain uses TRBV28 with TRBJ2-5, with D perhaps matching TRBD1 (5 bases). Trimming removed 5 bases at V and 0 bases at J, with 13 bases between. The CDR3 is 15 residues long. The germline CDR1 and CDR2 sequences are MDHEN and SYDVKM. CDR3 region: CASSPRRTHQETQYF. CDR3 coding DNA: TGTGCCAGCAGTCCGCGCCGGACACACCAAGAGACCCAGTACTTC.

CDR3 loop: CASSLGWGGPNNSPLHF. For the CDR3, the DNA is TGTGCCAGCAGCTTAGGGTGGGGAGGGCCGAATAATTCACCCCTCCACTTT. The V gene is TRBV7-9, the J gene TRBJ1-6, with D uncertain. The germline CDR1 and CDR2 sequences are SEHNR and FQNEAQ (reference sequence). CDR3 size: 17 residues. V lost 1 base and J lost 5, with 15 bases in between.

The V call is TRBV6-2 or TRBV6-3, the J call TRBJ1-2; D is undetermined. Between the trimmed V and J ends, which lost 1 base and 3 bases, there was a span of 3 bases. Germline V gives CDR1 MNHEY, CDR2 SVGEGT. There are 12 residues in the CDR3. In nucleotides, the CDR3 is TGTGCCAGCAGTTACTTGGACTATGGCTACACCTTC. This sequence encodes CASSYLDYGYTF.

This rearrangement joins TRBV5-1 to TRBJ2-5; a weak D match, TRBD1 (6 bases). Trimming cost V 4 bases and J 4 bases, with 14 bases left between them. Looked up from germline, CDR1 is SGHRS and CDR2 is YFSETQ. The CDR3 runs 14 residues. The CDR3 DNA reads as TGCGCCAGCAGCCTCACCGGGACAAGAGAGACCCAGTACTTC. Encoded protein: CASSLTGTRETQYF.

The gene calls are TRBV27 and TRBJ2-1, with TRBD2 matching over 7 bases. The germline V gene has CDR1 MNHEY and CDR2 SMNVEV (reference sequence). This CDR3 has 15 residues. J gave up 3 bases and V 3 bases, and 5 bases lay outside the gene matches. CDR3 in DNA: TGTGCCAGCAGTTTGGCCCCGGGGGGCTACAATGAGCAGTTCTTC. It yields the protein CASSLAPGGYNEQFF.

The chain joins TRBV28 to TRBJ1-2; no clear D. V was pared by 4 bases and J by 7 bases, with 25 bases between. CDR1 is MDHEN, CDR2 SYDVKM, per germline. This CDR3 region has 17 residues. CDR3 DNA: TGTGCCAGCAGTTCATTTCAGCGACTCTTTAGTAACGGTGGCTACACCTTC. This encodes CASSSFQRLFSNGGYTF.

V gene TRBV7-9 combines with J gene TRBJ2-5; D gene ambiguous. Trimming removed 1 base from V and 6 bases from J, with 12 bases in between. The V gene's germline CDR1 is SEHNR and CDR2 FQNEAQ (reference sequence). This CDR3 spans 14 amino acids. The CDR3 loop is CASSLEGRSKTQYF. The CDR3 nucleotides read TGTGCCAGCAGCTTAGAAGGCCGATCCAAGACCCAGTACTTC.

This sequence joins TRBV9 and TRBJ2-1, with 8 positions matching TRBD1. Germline CDR1 is SGDLS and CDR2 is YYNGEE. After removal of 5 bases from V and 6 bases from J, the junction contained 16 bases not matched to a gene. This CDR3 is 17 amino acids long. CDR3 sequence reads: CASSARGQIRPSNEQFF. The CDR3, as DNA: TGTGCCAGCAGTGCCAGGGGGCAGATTCGACCCTCCAATGAGCAGTTCTTC.

The V and J genes are TRBV19 and TRBJ2-7, with 8 bases aligning to TRBD2. The CDR3 extends over 16 amino acids. Germline values: CDR1 LNHDA, CDR2 SQIVND (reference sequence). With 5 bases clipped from V and 3 bases from J, the junction kept 12 bases outside the gene matches. The CDR3 nucleotides read TGTGCCAGTAGTTCCTATGCGGCGGGAGGATACTACGAGCAGTACTTC. Its translation: CASSSYAAGGYYEQYF.

This chain uses TRBV6-2 or TRBV6-3 with TRBJ1-2; D gene unclear. This CDR3 is built from 11 residues. Germline-derived CDR1 and CDR2 are MNHEY and SVGEGT. Trimming removed 3 bases from V and 13 bases from J, with 12 bases in between. CDR3 DNA sequence: TGTGCCAGCAGTTATGGCCGTGCTTTCACCTTC. Translated: CASSYGRAFTF.

The CDR3 DNA is TGTGCCAGCAGCCAAAACCCACTAGCGGGAGGCCAAGAGACCCAGTACTTC. The encoded protein is CASSQNPLAGGQETQYF. This chain uses TRBV4-2 with TRBJ2-5, with TRBD2 matching 12 bases. Germline V CDR1 and CDR2: LGHNA, YNFKEQ. V was pared by 2 bases and J by 1 base, with 5 bases of the junction left unmatched. This CDR3 is built from 17 residues.

This clone appeared once. The V and J genes are TRBV11-2 and TRBJ2-2; TRBD2 agrees at 7 bases. This CDR3 is built from 16 residues. The ends lost 0 bases at V and 4 bases at J; junction bases unmatched: 5. Germline values: CDR1 SGHAT, CDR2 FQNNGV. CDR3 amino acids: CASSLEPSGLTGELFF. The CDR3 DNA reads as TGTGCCAGCAGCTTAGAGCCTAGCGGACTCACCGGGGAGCTGTTTTTT.